This is a list of T cell receptor beta chains from one sample in a study of blood T cell repertoires in COVID-19. TCRdb's copy holds only in-frame clones and misses some; the assay was immunoSEQ multiplex PCR. Here the sample spans a few hundred thousand clones, roughly nine tenths being singletons. Specimen: PBMCs or T cells enriched from blood (not recorded which). These receptor sequences come from a woman aged 25 to 45 who had recovered from COVID-19. CDR3s include the opening cysteine and the closing phenylalanine or tryptophan. D genes are given only for firm matches. Clone size appears in some rows only: once, few, many, or a class for an expanded clone.

>NA|TRBD2|TRBJ2-3|TRBV30
TGTGCCTGGAGCCGCGGGGGGGTGAGCACAGATACGCAGTATTTT
CAWSRGGVSTDTQYF
>NA|NA|TRBJ1-4|TRBV4-3
TGCGCCAGCAGCCAAGTCCGGGGTTTGGGCGAAAAACTGTTTTTT
CASSQVRGLGEKLFF
>NA|NA|TRBJ2-5|TRBV5-1
TGCGCCAGCAGCCCAGGACAAGTCCAAGAGACCCAGTACTTC
CASSPGQVQETQYF
>NA|NA|TRBJ1-5|TRBV9
TGTGCCAGCAGCGTAGCCTGGCAGTCTGATCAGCCCCAGCATTTT
CASSVAWQSDQPQHF
>NA|NA|TRBJ2-7|TRBV29-1
TGCAGCGTTGTTAGGGACCCCGGGGGCGAGCAGTACTTC
CSVVRDPGGEQYF
>NA|TRBD2|TRBJ2-3|TRBV30
TGTGCCTGGAGTCGACTAGCGGGAGCAGATACGCAGTATTTT
CAWSRLAGADTQYF
>NA|NA|TRBJ1-6|TRBV9
TGTGCCAGCAGCGTAGGGCCCGAGGGTTCACCCCTCCACTTT
CASSVGPEGSPLHF
>once|NA|TRBJ1-2|TRBV16
TGTGCCAGCAGCCCACATCAAGCTGCGGCCCCCTATGGCTACACCTTC
CASSPHQAAAPYGYTF
>once|TRBD1|TRBJ1-2|TRBV13
TGTGCCAGCAGCTTAGGGCAGGGGGCGTGGTATGGCTACACCTTC
CASSLGQGAWYGYTF
>NA|NA|TRBJ1-1|TRBV5-1
TGCGCCAGCAGCGAGGGGAACACTGAAGCTTTCTTT
CASSEGNTEAFF
>NA|NA|TRBJ2-5|TRBV3-1/TRBV3-2
TGTGCCAGCAGAAGAAGGACAGTAGAAGAGACCCAGTACTTC
CASRRRTVEETQYF
>few|NA|TRBJ1-1|TRBV20-1
TGCAGTGCTAGAGCGGGAACTGAAGCTTTCTTT
CSARAGTEAFF
>NA|NA|TRBJ1-6|TRBV3-1/TRBV3-2
TGTGCCAGCAGCCAAGAGAAGGGAAGGGGTATTGATTCACCCCTCCACTTT
CASSQEKGRGIDSPLHF
>NA|TRBD1|TRBJ2-5|TRBV18
TGTGCCAGCTCACCACCGGTTCAGGGGGCCGGAGAGACCCAGTACTTC
CASSPPVQGAGETQYF
>NA|NA|TRBJ1-1|TRBV29-1
TGCAGCGTTGTATCGGGAGGTTTAGAAGCTTTCTTT
CSVVSGGLEAFF
>NA|TRBD2|TRBJ2-2|TRBV7-2
TGTGCCAGCAGCGTTAGCGGGGGTGTGAACACCGGGGAGCTGTTTTTT
CASSVSGGVNTGELFF
>NA|TRBD1|TRBJ1-1|TRBV19
TGTGCCAGTAGTAGACCGGGACAGGTGAACACTGAAGCTTTCTTT
CASSRPGQVNTEAFF
>NA|TRBD1|TRBJ2-1|TRBV13
TGTGCCAGCAGCTTAGGGGGACAGGGACGCAATGAGCAGTTCTTC
CASSLGGQGRNEQFF
>NA|TRBD1|TRBJ1-3|TRBV18
TGTGCCAGCTCACCCGGGACAGGTGGAAACACCATATATTTT
CASSPGTGGNTIYF
>NA|NA|TRBJ2-7|TRBV28
TGTGCCAGCACCCCGGTACAGGCCTCCTACGAGCAGTACTTC
CASTPVQASYEQYF
>NA|TRBD1|TRBJ1-2|TRBV4-2
TGTGCCAGCAGCCAAGGACAGGGTAGAGTTGGCGGCTACACCTTC
CASSQGQGRVGGYTF
>once|TRBD1|TRBJ2-2|TRBV5-1
TGCGCCAGCACCTACGGACAGGGGGCGAACACCGGGGAGCTGTTTTTT
CASTYGQGANTGELFF
>NA|NA|TRBJ1-5|TRBV19
TGTGCCAGTAGTTGGGGGGACAATCAGCCCCAGCATTTT
CASSWGDNQPQHF
>NA|NA|TRBJ1-4|TRBV7-8
TGTGCCAGCAGCTTAGCGGGGAGGGTGGAACTAACGACTAATGAAAAACTGTTTTTT
CASSLAGRVELTTNEKLFF
>NA|TRBD2|TRBJ2-1|TRBV5-6
TGTGCCAGCAGCTTACTAGCGGGGGGCCAGACCTACAATGAGCAGTTCTTC
CASSLLAGGQTYNEQFF
>NA|TRBD2|TRBJ2-3|TRBV18
TGTGCCAGCTCACGGGCGGGGGGCCCGAGGACAGATACGCAGTATTTT
CASSRAGGPRTDTQYF
>NA|NA|TRBJ1-1|TRBV6-5
TGTGCCAGCACCCCGGGTCACCCCCTTGAAGCTTTCTTT
CASTPGHPLEAFF
>once|NA|TRBJ2-7|TRBV4-1
TGCGCCAGCAGCCAAATACGGGGTAGCTACGAGCAGTACTTC
CASSQIRGSYEQYF
>NA|NA|TRBJ2-1|TRBV9
TGTGCCAGCAGCCCCGGGCCGGGAATCCATGAGCAGTTCTTC
CASSPGPGIHEQFF
>NA|NA|TRBJ1-1|TRBV5-1
TGCGCCAGCAGCGTACGACAGCCGAACACTGAAGCTTTCTTT
CASSVRQPNTEAFF
>once|TRBD1|TRBJ1-1|TRBV11-2
TGTGCCAGCAGCTACTCCCTAGGGGGCCCTGAAGCTTTCTTT
CASSYSLGGPEAFF
>NA|NA|TRBJ2-7|TRBV30
TGTGCCTGGAGTGTGCCCGGGGATTCCTCCTACGAGCAGTACTTC
CAWSVPGDSSYEQYF
>NA|NA|TRBJ1-3|TRBV6-5
TGTGCCAGCAGTTACTCGCAGGCCTACTCTGGAAACACCATATATTTT
CASSYSQAYSGNTIYF
>NA|TRBD2|TRBJ2-3|TRBV5-1
TGCGCCAGCAGGGAGGGCCGGGGGGTCACAGATACGCAGTATTTT
CASREGRGVTDTQYF
>NA|NA|TRBJ1-1|TRBV19
TGTGCCAGCATGATTTCCGGGGTGATCACTGAAGCTTTCTTT
CASMISGVITEAFF
>NA|TRBD1|TRBJ1-2|TRBV30
TGTGCCTGGAGGGACAGGGTTGGCTACACCTTC
CAWRDRVGYTF
>NA|NA|TRBJ1-5|TRBV10-2
TGCGCCAGCAGTGAGTCGGGGGGATGGACTCAGCCCCAGCATTTT
CASSESGGWTQPQHF
>NA|TRBD1|TRBJ2-2|TRBV5-4
TGTGCCAGCAGCCCCCAGGGGGCCGGGGAGCTGTTTTTT
CASSPQGAGELFF
>few|NA|TRBJ2-7|TRBV6-2/TRBV6-3
TGTGCCAGCAGTCCACCCCCCGGGTTTTACGAGCAGTACTTC
CASSPPPGFYEQYF
>few|NA|TRBJ2-5|TRBV6-6
TGTGCCAGCACCAGGGACTTCCAAGAGACCCAGTACTTC
CASTRDFQETQYF
>NA|NA|TRBJ1-1|TRBV7-2
TGTGCCAGCAGCCCCGGCAGGGGCAGCACTGAAGCTTTCTTT
CASSPGRGSTEAFF
>NA|TRBD1|TRBJ1-3|TRBV19
TGTGCCAGTAGTAGGGCGTTAGCAGGGGGATCTGGAAACACCATATATTTT
CASSRALAGGSGNTIYF
>once|NA|TRBJ2-2|TRBV18
TGTGCCAGCTCACCACTCGAGGTCGGGGAGCTGTTTTTT
CASSPLEVGELFF
>once|NA|TRBJ1-4|TRBV2
TGTGCCAGCAGTAAACAGAGTACTAATGAAAAACTGTTTTTT
CASSKQSTNEKLFF
>NA|NA|TRBJ2-7|TRBV19
TGTGCCAGTAGTAAGATGGACAGTACCTCCTACGAGCAGTACTTC
CASSKMDSTSYEQYF
>once|NA|TRBJ1-2|TRBV30
TGTGCCTGGAGTTTCATTTATGGCTACACCTTC
CAWSFIYGYTF
>NA|NA|TRBJ1-1|TRBV7-9
TGTGCCAGCAGCCCTGGATATGATACAGGCGAAGCTTTCTTT
CASSPGYDTGEAFF
>NA|TRBD1|TRBJ1-6|TRBV18
TGTGCCAGCTCACCAGGACAGGGGCAGAATTCACCCCTCCACTTT
CASSPGQGQNSPLHF
>NA|NA|TRBJ1-1|TRBV5-1
TGCGCCAGCAGCTTATCCGGGACACAGAACACTGAAGCTTTCTTT
CASSLSGTQNTEAFF
>NA|NA|TRBJ1-5|TRBV2
TGTGCCAGCAGGGGAGTTATCCGAAATCAGCCCCAGCATTTT
CASRGVIRNQPQHF
>NA|NA|TRBJ1-1|TRBV3-1/TRBV3-2
TGTGCCAGCAGCGCTTACAACGGGGGAGGGACTGAAGCTTTCTTT
CASSAYNGGGTEAFF
>NA|NA|TRBJ1-1|TRBV2
TGTGCCCCAAGGGTCACAGGAGAAGCTTTCTTT
CAPRVTGEAFF
>NA|NA|TRBJ2-1|TRBV7-2
TGTGCCAGCAGATCCGAGGGGGGGTTCTCCTACAATGAGCAGTTCTTC
CASRSEGGFSYNEQFF
>NA|NA|TRBJ1-1|TRBV15
TGTGCCACCAGCAGAGAGGCAGGGCGGACTGAAGCTTTCTTT
CATSREAGRTEAFF
>NA|NA|TRBJ2-7|TRBV25-1
TGTGCCAGCAGTGTACAGGACTCCTACGAGCAGTACTTC
CASSVQDSYEQYF
>NA|TRBD1|TRBJ1-6|TRBV5-1
TGCGCCAGCAGCTTGACAGGGGGTCATAATTCACCCCTCCACTTT
CASSLTGGHNSPLHF
>NA|NA|TRBJ1-2|TRBV9
TGTGCCAGCAGCGTAGCGGACAGCTATGGCTACACCTTC
CASSVADSYGYTF
>NA|TRBD1|TRBJ1-5|TRBV6-1
TGTGCCAGCAGTGAAGCGACAGGGGGCGATCAGCCCCAGCATTTT
CASSEATGGDQPQHF
>NA|TRBD1|TRBJ1-4|TRBV2
TGTGCCAGCAGTGAACAAGGGACAGTAATGAAAAAACTGTTTTTT
CASSEQGTVMKKLFF
>few|NA|TRBJ1-4|TRBV7-9
TGTGCCAGCAGCGCAGAGCGGAGGGCTGGTACTAATGAAAAACTGTTTTTT
CASSAERRAGTNEKLFF